This T cell receptor (beta chain) appears in the sequencing data of a study of blood T cell repertoires in COVID-19. In the study overall: The United States, Italy and Spain were the sources of the acute and convalescent COVID-19 samples. T cells, B-cell-depleted T cells, or PBMCs provided the cDNA or gDNA that served as material.

Clones were read by immunoSEQ multiplex PCR, and TCRdb kept only the in-frame ones, dropping some. The data contain some 100,000 clones, 80% of them singletons. This receptor was taken from a human donor in a cohort sampled during active or convalescent COVID-19. Specimen: peripheral blood.

CDR3 protein: CAISERTSGTDTQYF. The CDR3 nucleotides read TGTGCCATCAGTGAGCGGACTAGCGGCACAGATACGCAGTATTTT. V usage is TRBV10-3 and J usage is TRBJ2-3, with 9 bases fitting TRBD2. From germline, CDR1 is ENHRY and CDR2 SYGVKD. J lost 1 base, V lost 2 bases, and 1 base had no gene match. This CDR3 has 15 residues.